The T cell receptor beta chain described here comes from a study of OX40 agonist ivuxolimab in advanced cancers. Context from the whole study: Ivuxolimab, which targeted the costimulatory receptor OX40 (CD134), was an agonistic, fully human IgG2 monoclonal antibody. Intravenous ivuxolimab was administered to patients every 2 weeks at six dose levels: 0.01, 0.1, 0.3, 1.5, 3 and 10 mg/kg. Of the 50 or so patients in dose escalation, about 20 had hepatocellular carcinoma, approximately 15 had melanoma, 9 had renal cell carcinoma and 9 had head and neck cancer. In the dose-escalation cohort, over 65% of patients were male, and the mean age was approximately 60 years, with a range of 23 to 79. Patients were allowed to have had prior anti-PD-1, anti-PD-L1 or anti-CTLA-4 therapy, and 30% to 50% of the dose-escalation patients had previously received checkpoint inhibitors. Three dose-escalation patients achieved partial responses, one with hepatocellular carcinoma and two with cutaneous melanoma. Peripheral TCRbeta sequencing aimed to test whether ivuxolimab altered TCR sequence diversity and caused clonal T-cell expansion. The monotherapy dose-escalation portion (N ≈ 50 patients) of the phase I ivuxolimab trial is reported in the paper.

From the cysteine through the phenylalanine, the CDR3 covers 16 amino acids. Only CDR3 DNA is held: 48 bases, read in frame from base 1. The junction carries 20 bases between V and J, which are trimmed by 5 bases and 4 bases respectively. The CDR1 and CDR2 encoded by the germline V gene are LGHNA and YNFKEQ. This clone was observed a handful of times. Its antigen target is currently unknown. Nothing much larger sits one base from this clone, and base qualities are not available. Patients with autoimmune disease history or receiving systemic immunosuppression were excluded from the trial. Peripheral blood for TCR sequencing was collected from all dose cohorts at baseline, on cycle 4 day 1, and on cycle 7 day 1. Samples were obtained from an open-label, multicenter, first-in-human phase I dose-escalation trial of ivuxolimab. Adults with locally advanced or metastatic head and neck squamous cell, hepatocellular, melanoma or renal cell carcinoma were enrolled in the trial. Before TCR sequencing, CD4+ T cells and CD8+ T cells were sorted from peripheral blood as separate populations.

For sequencing of the TCRbeta CDR3 region, genomic DNA was extracted from the sorted cells. TCRbeta CDR3 regions were sequenced using the immunoSEQ Assay. Here the immuneACCESS table is served through TCRdb, limited to in-frame sequences with V and J called. Missing clones are a known gap in these copies; in checked studies unresolved V genes cover under half, and the rest lacks a known reason. For this sample there are more than 50,000 clones; 75% to 90% appear just once. Roughly 1.8% of the sample lies in the top ten. What the research found in general, with its limitations: Which antigens the clonally expanded peripheral T cells were specific for was not determined. In the 0.1-3.0 mg/kg groups, partial responders had among the lowest normalized peripheral clonal expansion, particularly in CD8+ T cells. Low levels of normalized T-cell clonal expansion were also seen in some nonresponding patients. After ivuxolimab, more expanded clones were found on average in CD8+ T cells than in CD4+ T cells. At doses of 0.1 to 3.0 mg/kg, clonal expansion of both CD4+ and CD8+ blood T cells was observed from baseline to week 6.

Recombination connected TRBV4-2 to TRBJ2-5; the D call is possibly TRBD1 or TRBD2, each sharing 5 bases. The sequence was obtained from an adult with an advanced solid tumor such as melanoma, head and neck, liver or kidney cancer. This specimen consisted of CD4+ or CD8+ T cells sorted from blood, obtained in a trial of the OX40 agonist ivuxolimab. CDR3 reads: CASSGGRGERSETQYF. The nucleotide sequence reads as follows: TGTGCCAGCAGCGGAGGTAGGGGCGAAAGGTCAGAGACCCAGTACTTC.